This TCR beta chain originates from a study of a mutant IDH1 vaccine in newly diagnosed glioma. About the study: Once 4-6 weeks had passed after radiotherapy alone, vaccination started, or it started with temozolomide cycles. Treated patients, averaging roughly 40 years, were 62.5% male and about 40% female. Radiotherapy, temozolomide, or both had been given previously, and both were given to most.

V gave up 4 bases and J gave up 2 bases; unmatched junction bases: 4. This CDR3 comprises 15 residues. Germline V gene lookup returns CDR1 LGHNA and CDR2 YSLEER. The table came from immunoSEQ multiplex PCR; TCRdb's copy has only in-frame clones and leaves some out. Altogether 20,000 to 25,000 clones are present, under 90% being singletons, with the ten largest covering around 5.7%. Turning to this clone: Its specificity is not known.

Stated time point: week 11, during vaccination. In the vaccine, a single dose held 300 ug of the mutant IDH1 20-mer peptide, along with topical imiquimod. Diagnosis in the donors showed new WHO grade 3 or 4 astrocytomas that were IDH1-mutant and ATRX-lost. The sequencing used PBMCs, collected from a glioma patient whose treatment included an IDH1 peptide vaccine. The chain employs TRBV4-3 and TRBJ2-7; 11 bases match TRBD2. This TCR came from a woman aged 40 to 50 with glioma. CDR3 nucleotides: TGCGCCAGCAGCCCCGGGACTAGCGGAACCTACGAGCAGTACTTC. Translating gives CASSPGTSGTYEQYF.